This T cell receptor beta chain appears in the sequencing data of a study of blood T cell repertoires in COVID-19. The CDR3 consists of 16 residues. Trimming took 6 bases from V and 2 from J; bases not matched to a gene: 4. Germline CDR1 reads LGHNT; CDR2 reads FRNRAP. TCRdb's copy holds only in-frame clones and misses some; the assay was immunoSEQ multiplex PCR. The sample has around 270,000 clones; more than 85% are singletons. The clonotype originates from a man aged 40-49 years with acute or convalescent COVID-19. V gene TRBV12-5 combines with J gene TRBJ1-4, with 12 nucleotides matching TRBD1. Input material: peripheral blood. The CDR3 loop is CASGPGQGATNEKLFF. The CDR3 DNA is TGTGCTAGTGGCCCGGGACAGGGGGCGACTAATGAAAAACTGTTTTTT.